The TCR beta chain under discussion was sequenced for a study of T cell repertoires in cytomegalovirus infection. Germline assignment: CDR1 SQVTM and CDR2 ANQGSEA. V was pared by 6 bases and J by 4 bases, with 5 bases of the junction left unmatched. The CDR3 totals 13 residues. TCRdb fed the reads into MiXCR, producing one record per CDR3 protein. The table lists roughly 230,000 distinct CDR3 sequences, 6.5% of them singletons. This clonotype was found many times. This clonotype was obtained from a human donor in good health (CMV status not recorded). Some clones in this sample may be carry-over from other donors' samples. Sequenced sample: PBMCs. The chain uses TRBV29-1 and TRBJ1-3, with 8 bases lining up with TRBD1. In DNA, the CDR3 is TGCAGCGTCAGAACAGGGGGAGGAAACACCATATATTTT. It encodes CSVRTGGGNTIYF. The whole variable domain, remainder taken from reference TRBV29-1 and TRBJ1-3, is SAVISQKPSRDICQRGTSLTIQCQVDSQVTMMFWYRQQPGQSLTLIATANQGSEATYESGFVIDKFPISRPNLTFSTLTVSNMSPEDSSIYLCSVRTGGGNTIYFGEGSWLTVV.